Described below is a single TCR beta chain sequence and its context. Study processing details: Reference gene primer amplification in the assay estimated nucleated cell counts. Using immunoSEQ multiplex PCR, the repertoire was profiled, and TCRdb retains in-frame clones only, with some absent. D and trimming were read from the DNA, whereas the V and J calls and clone size are those reported in that table. The sample lists hundreds of thousands of clones, about nine tenths occurring once. The source of the sample is a study of blood T cell repertoires in COVID-19. About the study: The United States, Italy and Spain were the sources of the acute and convalescent COVID-19 samples. PBMCs, B-cell-depleted T cells, or T cells provided the cDNA or gDNA that made up the material.

Germline V gene data show CDR1 as MNHEY and CDR2 as SVGAGI. V was pared by 6 bases and J by 5 bases, with 10 bases between. The CDR3 contains 13 residues. The TCR sequence derives from a woman aged 18-30 years with acute or convalescent COVID-19. Sequenced sample: peripheral blood. The chain is built from TRBV6-5 and TRBJ1-4; D not resolved. The CDR3 here is CASRRTENEKLFF. The CDR3 DNA reads TGTGCCAGCAGACGAACAGAAAATGAAAAACTGTTTTTT.